Below are 17 T cell receptor beta chains sequenced from a single sample in a study of blood T cell repertoires in COVID-19. The repertoire was sequenced with immunoSEQ multiplex PCR; TCRdb's copy has only in-frame clones and lacks some. Among around 230,000 clones listed, 82% were seen once. Sequencing was carried out using peripheral blood. The source of these receptors is a woman aged 60-75 years with active or convalescent COVID-19.

In regard to this clone: The sample contains more than one DNA sequence encoding this CDR3. The chain has TRBV30 and TRBJ1-4; D possibly corresponds to TRBD1 (5 bases). This CDR3 spans 13 amino acids. Trimming stripped 1 base from V and 5 bases from J, with 8 bases between. Germline CDR1 and CDR2: GTSNPN and SVGIG (reference sequence). This CDR3 reads CAWSGQGNEKLFF. The DNA for the CDR3 is TGTGCCTGGAGTGGGCAGGGAAATGAAAAACTGTTTTTT.

The V gene is TRBV5-1, the J gene TRBJ2-7; D unresolved. Trimming cost V 1 base and J 6 bases, with 17 bases left between them. CDR3 length: 15 amino acids. Germline assignment: CDR1 SGHRS and CDR2 YFSETQ. CDR3 DNA sequence: TGCGCCAGCAGCTTGCGACTCGCTGGCCTGCTCGAGCAGTACTTC. Translation gives CASSLRLAGLLEQYF.

The V gene is TRBV2, the J gene TRBJ2-7; 9 bases align to TRBD1. The CDR3 is 14 amino acids. The germline CDR1 and CDR2 sequences are SNHLY and FYNNEI. V trimming: 5 bases; J trimming: 9 bases; junction bases outside the gene matches: 11. This CDR3 is CASSPRDRASVQYF. In nucleotides, the CDR3 is TGTGCCAGCAGTCCCCGGGACAGGGCGTCGGTGCAGTACTTC.

The J gene is TRBJ2-7, the V gene TRBV7-2; maybe TRBD1 (6 bases). The CDR3 has 14 residues. The germline V and J ends were trimmed by 2 bases and 2 bases, with 10 bases remaining between them. Germline V gene lookup returns CDR1 SGHTA and CDR2 FQGNSA. CDR3 residues: CASSLLGATYEQYF. Here the CDR3 DNA reads TGTGCCAGCAGCTTACTGGGGGCGACCTACGAGCAGTACTTC.

The genes are TRBV12-5 and TRBJ2-5; D possibly corresponds to TRBD2 (7 bases). There are 17 residues in the CDR3. Looked up from germline, CDR1 is LGHNT and CDR2 is FRNRAP. The V end was cut by 4 bases, the J end by 5 bases, with 23 bases between. CDR3 residues: CASGWGGGHTVWETQYF. The CDR3 DNA is TGTGCTAGTGGTTGGGGCGGGGGACACACCGTTTGGGAGACCCAGTACTTC.

The chain uses TRBV28 and TRBJ1-5, with 11 bases fitting TRBD1. CDR1 and CDR2 from the germline V gene are MDHEN and SYDVKM. With 5 bases clipped from V and 0 bases from J, the junction kept 9 bases outside the gene matches. The CDR3 sequence is 18 residues long. In DNA, the CDR3 is TGTGCCAGCAGTCTCAGGGACAGGGGGTCTTATAGCAATCAGCCCCAGCATTTT. Its translation is CASSLRDRGSYSNQPQHF.

This chain joins TRBV29-1 and TRBJ2-7; 7 nucleotides agree with TRBD1. Germline lookup yields CDR1 SQVTM and CDR2 ANQGSEA. The CDR3 is 15 amino acids. After removal of 1 base from V and 3 bases from J, the junction contained 9 bases not matched to a gene. Here the CDR3 reads CSVEGQGVRNYEQYF. The CDR3 DNA sequence: TGCAGCGTTGAAGGGCAGGGGGTACGAAACTACGAGCAGTACTTC.

This sequence joins TRBV5-6 and TRBJ2-1; TRBD2 aligns across 11 bases. This CDR3 spans 14 amino acids. Germline V gene lookup returns CDR1 SGHDT and CDR2 YYEEEE. J was trimmed by 8 bases and V by 1 base; bases with no gene match: 2. The CDR3 region is CASSLSLAGDEQFF. As DNA, the CDR3 is TGTGCCAGCAGCTTGTCACTAGCGGGGGATGAGCAGTTCTTC.

The CDR3 protein is CASSPSGANEKLFF. The CDR3 DNA is TGTGCCAGCAGCCCCTCGGGGGCTAATGAAAAACTGTTTTTT. This rearrangement joins TRBV11-2 to TRBJ1-4; perhaps TRBD1 as D (5 bases). The V gene lost 5 bases and the J gene lost 3 bases, with 10 bases spanning the gap. The CDR3 contains 14 residues. Germline values: CDR1 SGHAT, CDR2 FQNNGV.

This sequence joins TRBV11-2 and TRBJ2-1; D possibly corresponds to TRBD2 (5 bases). Trimming cost V 1 base and J 1 base, with 11 bases left between them. This CDR3 has 16 amino acids. Per the germline V gene, CDR1 is SGHAT and CDR2 is FQNNGV. CDR3 nucleotide sequence: TGTGCCAGCAGCTTAGGAGGGCATTCGTCCTACAATGAGCAGTTCTTC. Residues: CASSLGGHSSYNEQFF.

This chain joins TRBV28 and TRBJ2-7; 9 nucleotides align to TRBD1. The CDR3 covers 16 residues. Germline V gene data show CDR1 as MDHEN and CDR2 as SYDVKM. V shed 5 bases and J 9 bases; nucleotides not matched to a gene: 17. In DNA, the CDR3 is TGTGCCAGCAGTGCCGGTACAGGGGGCGGATTGGCCTGGCAGTACTTC. Translating gives CASSAGTGGGLAWQYF.

The rearrangement links TRBV3-1 (or the pseudogene TRBV3-2) to TRBJ2-3, with 7 bases matching TRBD2. The CDR3 is made up of 13 amino acids. V shed 4 bases, J shed 4 bases, and the junction held 2 bases outside the gene matches. CDR1 and CDR2 (germline): LGHDT, YNNKEL (reference sequence). CDR3 protein: CASSRGGADTQYF. DNA for the CDR3: TGTGCCAGCAGCCGCGGGGGAGCAGATACGCAGTATTTT.

CDR3 sequence (DNA): TGCGCCAGCAGCTCTATGTCCTCCTACGAGCAGTACTTC. It codes for CASSSMSSYEQYF. J is TRBJ2-7 and V is TRBV5-1; D unclear. Germline-derived CDR1 and CDR2 are SGHRS and YFSETQ. The CDR3 extends over 13 amino acids. V gave up 3 bases and J gave up 0 bases, with 7 bases separating them.

V usage is TRBV6-5 and J usage is TRBJ1-1, with TRBD1 matching over 7 bases. V gave up 5 bases and J gave up 10 bases; unmatched junction bases: 1. This CDR3 has 10 amino acids. Germline assignment: CDR1 MNHEY and CDR2 SVGAGI. CDR3 amino acids: CASSPGGAFF. CDR3 DNA sequence: TGTGCCAGCAGTCCAGGGGGAGCTTTCTTT.

The genes are TRBV5-1 and TRBJ1-1; TRBD1 matches 7 bases. The germline CDR1 and CDR2 sequences are SGHRS and YFSETQ. The CDR3 covers 14 residues. The V and J ends lost 0 bases and 3 bases, in that order; junction bases with no gene match: 2. In nucleotides, the CDR3 is TGCGCCAGCAGCTTGGCCAGGGGGGACACTGAAGCTTTCTTT. This codes for CASSLARGDTEAFF.

The V gene is TRBV5-1, the J gene TRBJ1-1, with 7 bases matching TRBD1. The CDR3 is made up of 12 amino acids. From germline, CDR1 is SGHRS and CDR2 YFSETQ. The CDR3 DNA is TGCGGGGGCAGGGGGATACACACTGAAGCTTTCTTT. Protein: CGGRGIHTEAFF.

The genes are TRBV10-3 and TRBJ2-3, with 8 bases aligning to TRBD2. The V gene's germline CDR1 is ENHRY and CDR2 SYGVKD. V lost 8 bases and J lost 4; bases outside the gene matches: 8. The CDR3 covers 14 residues. The CDR3 DNA sequence: TGTGCCATCCTAGGAACAGCGGGGGCAGATACGCAGTATTTT. This gives the protein CAILGTAGADTQYF.